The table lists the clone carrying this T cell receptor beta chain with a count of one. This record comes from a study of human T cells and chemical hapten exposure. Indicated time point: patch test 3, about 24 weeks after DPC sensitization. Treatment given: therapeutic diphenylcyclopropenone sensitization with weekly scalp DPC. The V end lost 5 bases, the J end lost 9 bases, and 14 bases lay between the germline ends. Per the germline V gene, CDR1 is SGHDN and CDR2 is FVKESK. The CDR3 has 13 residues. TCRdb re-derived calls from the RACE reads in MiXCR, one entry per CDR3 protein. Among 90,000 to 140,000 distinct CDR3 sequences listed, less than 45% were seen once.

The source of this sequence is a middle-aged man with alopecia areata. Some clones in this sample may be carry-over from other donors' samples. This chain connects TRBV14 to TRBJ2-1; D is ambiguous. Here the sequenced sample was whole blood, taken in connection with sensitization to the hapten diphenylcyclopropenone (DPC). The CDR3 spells CASSLGPDIEQFF. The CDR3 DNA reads TGTGCCAGCAGCTTAGGACCCGACATTGAGCAGTTCTTC.